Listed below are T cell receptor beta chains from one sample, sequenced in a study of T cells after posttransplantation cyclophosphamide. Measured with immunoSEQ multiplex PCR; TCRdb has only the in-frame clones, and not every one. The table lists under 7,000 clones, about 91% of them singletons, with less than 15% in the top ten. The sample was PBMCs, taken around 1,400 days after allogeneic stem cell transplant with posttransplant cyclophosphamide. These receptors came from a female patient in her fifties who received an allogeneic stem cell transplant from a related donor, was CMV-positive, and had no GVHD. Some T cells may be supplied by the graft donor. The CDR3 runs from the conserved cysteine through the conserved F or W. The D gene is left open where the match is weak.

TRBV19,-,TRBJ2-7,CASSIIGEARYF,TGTGCCAGTAGTATTATAGGGGAAGCAAGGTACTTC
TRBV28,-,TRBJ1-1,CASSSGAVRTEAFF,TGTGCCAGCAGTTCAGGGGCCGTGCGCACTGAAGCTTTCTTT
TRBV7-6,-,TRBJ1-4,CASSPTPTNEKLFF,TGTGCCAGCAGCCCGACACCTACAAATGAAAAACTGTTTTTT
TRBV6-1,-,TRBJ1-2,CASSESGVPYGYTF,TGTGCCAGCAGTGAATCGGGGGTCCCCTATGGCTACACCTTC
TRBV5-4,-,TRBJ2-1,CASSFGGSSYNEQFF,TGTGCCAGCAGCTTTGGGGGGAGCTCCTACAATGAGCAGTTCTTC
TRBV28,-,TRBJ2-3,CASSLWDLSTDTQYF,TGTGCCAGCAGTTTATGGGACTTAAGCACAGATACGCAGTATTTT
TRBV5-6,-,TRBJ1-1,CASSFYVGENTEAFF,TGTGCCAGCAGCTTCTACGTAGGGGAAAACACTGAAGCTTTCTTT
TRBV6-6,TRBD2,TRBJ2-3,CASSTRSGGSTDTQYF,TGTGCCAGCAGTACCAGAAGCGGGGGAAGCACAGATACGCAGTATTTT
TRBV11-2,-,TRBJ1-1,CASSSFGTYNTEAFF,TGTGCCAGCAGCTCATTCGGGACATACAACACTGAAGCTTTCTTT
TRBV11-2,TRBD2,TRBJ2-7,CASSLTLFSRRGIEQYF,TGTGCCAGCAGCTTAACTTTATTCTCCAGGCGGGGGATCGAGCAGTACTTC
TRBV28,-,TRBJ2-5,CASREAGTRETQYF,TGTGCCAGCAGGGAAGCGGGGACACGAGAGACCCAGTACTTC
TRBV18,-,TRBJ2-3,CASSPPTGTLFTDTQYF,TGTGCCAGCTCACCACCAACAGGGACCCTATTCACAGATACGCAGTATTTT